This T cell receptor (beta chain) was identified in a study of T-cell reconstitution after alpha-beta-depleted transplantation in children. Study results and caveats: After one year, T-cell counts and TCRbeta diversity mostly came from new T cells.

Unique molecular identifiers tagged the TCRbeta library. TCRdb re-derived calls from the PCR reads in MiXCR, one entry per CDR3 protein. This repertoire shows hundreds of thousands of distinct CDR3 sequences, less than 15% found once; its top ten account for around 0.79%. V was clipped by 5 bases and J by 7 bases, with 12 bases between them. The CDR3 spans 13 residues. Notes on this clonotype: What it binds is not known.

V is TRBV12-3 or TRBV12-4 and J is TRBJ1-5; maybe TRBD1 (6 bases). Source: PBMCs, taken before TCRalphabeta/CD19-depleted stem cell transplant. This TCR was recovered from a girl under 10 years old with congenital amegakaryocytic thrombocytopenia, due to receive a stem cell transplant. The CDR3 nucleotides read TGTGCCAGCAGTACAGGGACGGGCCAGCCCCAGCATTTT. It encodes CASSTGTGQPQHF.